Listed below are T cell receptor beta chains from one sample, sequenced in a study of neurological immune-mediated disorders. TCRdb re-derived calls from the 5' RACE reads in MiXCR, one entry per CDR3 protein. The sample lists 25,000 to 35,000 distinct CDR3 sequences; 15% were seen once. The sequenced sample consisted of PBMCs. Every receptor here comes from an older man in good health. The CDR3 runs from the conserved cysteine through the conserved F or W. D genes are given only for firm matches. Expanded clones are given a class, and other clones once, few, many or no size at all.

TGCGCCAGTAGGAGGTCCGGGACAACGAACACCGGGGAGCTGTTTTTT CASRRSGTTNTGELFF - TRBJ2-2 TRBV5-1 many
TGCAGTGCTAGAGATCATCGAGAGACCCAGTACTTC CSARDHRETQYF - TRBJ2-5 TRBV20-1 many
TGTGCAAGAAGTTTAGGGGGGGTTTTACTCGGAAACACCATATATTTT CARSLGGVLLGNTIYF - TRBJ1-3 TRBV28 -
TGTGCCAGCAGTTCCCCCGCGACAGGCAAAAACATTCAGTACTTC CASSSPATGKNIQYF - TRBJ2-4 TRBV28 many
TGTGCCAGCAGTTTAGGACACGGCTCTGGAAACACCATATATTTT CASSLGHGSGNTIYF - TRBJ1-3 TRBV12-3/TRBV12-4 many
TGCGCCAGCAGCTTGTCCGTACAAGAGACCCAGTACTTC CASSLSVQETQYF - TRBJ2-5 TRBV5-1 many
TGCAGTGCTAGAGTCGACAGGGGGCAGGATTCACCCCTCCACTTT CSARVDRGQDSPLHF TRBD1 TRBJ1-6 TRBV20-1 many
TGTGCCAGTAGTATTGGAAACACGGACTCTGGAAACACCATATATTTT CASSIGNTDSGNTIYF - TRBJ1-3 TRBV19 -
TGTGCCATCAGTGACGGGGGGACCAGGGAAAAACTGTTTTTT CAISDGGTREKLFF - TRBJ1-4 TRBV10-3 many
TGTGCCAGCAGTGAATTCGGACGAGGTTCACCCCTCCACTTT CASSEFGRGSPLHF - TRBJ1-6 TRBV6-1 many
TGTGCCAGCAGCCAAGCGACAGGTGGGGGCACCGGGGAGCTGTTTTTT CASSQATGGGTGELFF - TRBJ2-2 TRBV4-2 many
TGTGCCAGCTTGGCCTTGGCAGTCCCGAACACCGGGGAGCTGTTTTTT CASLALAVPNTGELFF - TRBJ2-2 TRBV5-6 -
TGCAGTGCTAGAGATAACGGTATGAACACTGAAGCTTTCTTT CSARDNGMNTEAFF - TRBJ1-1 TRBV20-1 many
TGTGCCAGCGCCCCGGGCAGCCGAAATCAGCCCCAGCATTTT CASAPGSRNQPQHF - TRBJ1-5 TRBV7-2 -
TGTGCCAGCAGTTACGGAATGCGAGAGACCCAGTACTTC CASSYGMRETQYF - TRBJ2-5 TRBV6-2/TRBV6-3 many
TGTGCCAGCAGCTTAGCGCATAGGGAAAATGAGCAGTTCTTC CASSLAHRENEQFF - TRBJ2-1 TRBV7-2 once
TGCGCCAGCAGCCGACGCACCGGGGGGGCCTCCTACAATGAGCAGTTCTTC CASSRRTGGASYNEQFF TRBD2 TRBJ2-1 TRBV4-3 many
TGTGCCAGCAGTTTAAGGGCACCCACCTCCACAGATACGCAGTATTTT CASSLRAPTSTDTQYF - TRBJ2-3 TRBV12-3/TRBV12-4 many
TGTGCCAGTAGTACAGGACACCAAGAGACCCAGTACTTC CASSTGHQETQYF - TRBJ2-5 TRBV19 many
TGCGCCAGCAGCTTGGGACAGGCGCCGTTTGGGCAGTTCTTC CASSLGQAPFGQFF - TRBJ2-1 TRBV5-1 many
TGTGCCAGCAGCCCACAGCTTTACAATGAGCAGTTCTTC CASSPQLYNEQFF - TRBJ2-1 TRBV6-5 many
TGCGCCAGCAGCCTGGACAGCTCGAACACTGAAGCTTTCTTT CASSLDSSNTEAFF - TRBJ1-1 TRBV5-1 many
TGCAGTGCCCCGGGACTAGCGGGGGGGTACAATGAGCAGTTCTTC CSAPGLAGGYNEQFF TRBD2 TRBJ2-1 TRBV20-1 many
TGTGCCACCAGTGATCGGGACTATCAGCCCCAGCATTTT CATSDRDYQPQHF - TRBJ1-5 TRBV24-1 many
TGTGCCAGCAGTGAAGACTCAGTAGACCAAGAGACCCAGTACTTC CASSEDSVDQETQYF - TRBJ2-5 TRBV2 many
TGTGCCATCAGTGATCCCCAAGAAGGGATTAACTATGGCTACACCTTC CAISDPQEGINYGYTF - TRBJ1-2 TRBV10-3 many
TGCGCCAGCAGCTTTACAAATCCCTACGAGCAGTACTTC CASSFTNPYEQYF - TRBJ2-7 TRBV5-1 many
TGTGCCAGCAGCGTAGATCCCTTTTGGGGGATGAACACTGAAGCTTTCTTT CASSVDPFWGMNTEAFF - TRBJ1-1 TRBV9 many
TGTGCCAGCAGCGTAGAGGAGGGGCCTGCGACTAATGAAAAACTGTTTTTT CASSVEEGPATNEKLFF - TRBJ1-4 TRBV9 many
TGTGCCAGCAGCCCGCCCCCCGGGACTAGCGGGTTCAAAGGGGCCCAGTACTTC CASSPPPGTSGFKGAQYF TRBD2 TRBJ2-5 TRBV11-2 many
TGTGCCAGCAGTGAGGGATTTTTGGGGGTTAAGGGCAATCAGCCCCAGCATTTT CASSEGFLGVKGNQPQHF - TRBJ1-5 TRBV6-1 many
TGTGCCAGCAGTTCAGATAGGAGTGGGGCCAACGTCCTGACTTTC CASSSDRSGANVLTF - TRBJ2-6 TRBV7-2 many
TGTGCCAGCAGCCGCCTTATCGGACAGGGGGTGGGGACTGAAGCTTTCTTT CASSRLIGQGVGTEAFF TRBD1 TRBJ1-1 TRBV7-2 -
TGTGCCAGCAGCCAAGATTATAAGTACCCAGTTAACTATGGCTACACCTTC CASSQDYKYPVNYGYTF - TRBJ1-2 TRBV3-1 -
TGTGCCAGCATTTCCTCTCCGGGACAGGGACCCTCTAAACATTTAGCCAAAAACATTCAGTACTTC CASISSPGQGPSKHLAKNIQYF TRBD1 TRBJ2-4 TRBV12-3/TRBV12-4 many
TGTGCCAGCAGCCAAGGCGCCAGGGGGTTTCCCTACGAGCAGTACTTC CASSQGARGFPYEQYF TRBD1 TRBJ2-7 TRBV16 many
TGTGCCAGCAGCTCCACCGGGACATCCAGTGAAAAACTGTTTTTT CASSSTGTSSEKLFF - TRBJ1-4 TRBV5-6 many
TGTGCCAGCAGTTTAATCGCTCCGAGGACTAGCGGGGTTTCCGGGGAGCTGTTTTTT CASSLIAPRTSGVSGELFF TRBD2 TRBJ2-2 TRBV12-3/TRBV12-4 -
TGCGCCAGCAGCCAAGAGTGGCCCCAGCGCACTGAAGCTTTCTTT CASSQEWPQRTEAFF - TRBJ1-1 TRBV4-3 -
TGTGCCAGCCTCAGGGACAGGGGGCCTACAGATACGCAGTATTTT CASLRDRGPTDTQYF TRBD1 TRBJ2-3 TRBV15 few
TGTGCCAGCAGTGCGGGACCAGTGGTCGCCTACGAGCAGTACTTC CASSAGPVVAYEQYF - TRBJ2-7 TRBV6-2/TRBV6-3 many
TGCAGTGCCAGGACTAGCGTGGGGCCTGAGGTTCCCGGGTATCTGTTTTTT CSARTSVGPEVPGYLFF TRBD2 TRBJ2-2 TRBV20-1 -
TGCGCCAGCAGCTTTGTATCGGGACAGGGCACAGATACGCAGTATTTT CASSFVSGQGTDTQYF TRBD1 TRBJ2-3 TRBV5-1 many